This TCR beta chain emerged from a study of pediatric ulcerative colitis. Produced via immunoSEQ multiplex PCR; TCRdb's table is partial and in-frame only. This sample has around 64,000 clones; about 80% occur once, and the top ten carry around 5%. The germline V and J ends were trimmed by 6 bases and 6 bases, with 12 bases remaining between them. CDR3 length equals 12 residues. CDR1 and CDR2 (germline): MNHNS, SASEGT. The chain joins TRBV6-1 to TRBJ2-7, with D possibly being TRBD2 (5 bases). The sequence was obtained from a boy aged 5-17 years with moderate ulcerative colitis. Source material: blood. The CDR3 sequence: CASRPREGEQYF. CDR3 in DNA: TGTGCCAGCAGACCCCGGGAAGGCGAGCAGTACTTC.